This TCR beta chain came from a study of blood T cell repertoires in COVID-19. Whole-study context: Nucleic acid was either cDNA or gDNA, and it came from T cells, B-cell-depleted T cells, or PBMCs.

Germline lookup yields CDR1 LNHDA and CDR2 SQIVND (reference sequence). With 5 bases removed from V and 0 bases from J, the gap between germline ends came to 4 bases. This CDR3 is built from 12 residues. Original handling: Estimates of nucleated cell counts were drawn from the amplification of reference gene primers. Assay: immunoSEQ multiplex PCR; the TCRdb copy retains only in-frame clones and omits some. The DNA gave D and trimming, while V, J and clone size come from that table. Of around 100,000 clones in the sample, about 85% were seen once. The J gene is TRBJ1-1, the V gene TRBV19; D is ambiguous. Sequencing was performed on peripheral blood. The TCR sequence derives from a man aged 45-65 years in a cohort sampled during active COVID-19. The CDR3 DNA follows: TGTGCCAGTAGTCCCGTGAACACTGAAGCTTTCTTT. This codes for CASSPVNTEAFF.